The source of this T cell receptor (beta chain) is a study of naive and memory T cell subsets. Study results and limitations: Possibly reflecting memory cells re-expressing CD45RA, a few larger clonotypes occurred in naive repertoires, especially CD8. No ground truth validated the naive and memory repertoire findings.

This clonotype was recorded a few times. What it binds is unknown. Both TRBC1 and TRBC2 were covered by a beta constant-region primer of two equimolar oligonucleotides. The ligated cDNA underwent four PCR rounds using SP2 and nested alpha and beta constant-region primers. An oligonucleotide with the SP2 primer and a 12-nucleotide UMI was ligated to the cDNA 3' end. TCRdb independently ran MiXCR on the UMI-ligation and nested PCR reads; one entry per CDR3 protein. The repertoire includes about 90,000 distinct CDR3 sequences, around 11% of them detected once, and around 0.13% sits in the top ten. This CDR3 region has 18 residues.

The source material was naive CD4+ T cells from blood. The J gene is TRBJ1-5, the V gene TRBV21-1; the table names TRBD1, a call not compared with the DNA. TRBV21-1 is a pseudogene segment. This clonotype originated in a human donor in good health. The CDR3 loop reads CATAFRGQRQHLGQPQHF. Written as DNA, the CDR3 is TGTGCCACCGCCTTTAGGGGACAGCGACAGCATTTGGGTCAGCCCCAGCATTTT.